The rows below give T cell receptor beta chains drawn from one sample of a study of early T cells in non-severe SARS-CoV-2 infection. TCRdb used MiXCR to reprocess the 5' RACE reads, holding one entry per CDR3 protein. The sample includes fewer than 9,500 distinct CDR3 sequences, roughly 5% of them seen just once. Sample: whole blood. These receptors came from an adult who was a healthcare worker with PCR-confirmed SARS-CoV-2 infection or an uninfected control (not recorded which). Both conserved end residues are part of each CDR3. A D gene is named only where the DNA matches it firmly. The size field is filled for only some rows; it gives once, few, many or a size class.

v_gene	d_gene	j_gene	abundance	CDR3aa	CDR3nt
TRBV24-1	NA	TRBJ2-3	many	CATSGSSAQYF	TGTGCCACCAGTGGGAGCAGTGCGCAGTATTTT
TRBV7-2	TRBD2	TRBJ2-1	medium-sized	CASFFGLASYNEQFF	TGTGCCAGCTTTTTCGGACTAGCGTCCTACAATGAGCAGTTCTTC
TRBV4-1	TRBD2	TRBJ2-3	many	CASSQDLAGVPDTQYF	TGCGCCAGCAGCCAAGATCTAGCGGGAGTTCCCGATACGCAGTATTTT
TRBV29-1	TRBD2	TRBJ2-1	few	CSVMTSGQFF	TGCAGCGTGATGACTAGCGGGCAGTTCTTC
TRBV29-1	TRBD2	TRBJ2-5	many	CSVARSSGRLGGETQYF	TGCAGCGTTGCTCGGTCTAGCGGGCGATTGGGAGGGGAGACCCAGTACTTC
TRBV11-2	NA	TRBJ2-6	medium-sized	CASSLEGQVITGANVLTF	TGTGCCAGCAGCTTAGAGGGGCAGGTGATAACGGGGGCCAACGTCCTGACTTTC
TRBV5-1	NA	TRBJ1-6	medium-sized	CASSLEGYNSPLHF	TGCGCCAGCAGCTTGGAGGGGTATAATTCACCCCTCCACTTT
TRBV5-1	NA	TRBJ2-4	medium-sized	CASSLGTSKNIQYF	TGCGCCAGCAGCTTGGGCACCTCCAAAAACATTCAGTACTTC
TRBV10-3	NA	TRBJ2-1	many	CAISESGNEQFF	TGTGCCATCAGTGAAAGCGGCAATGAGCAGTTCTTC
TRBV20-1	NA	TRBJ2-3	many	CSAPHRSDTQYF	TGCAGTGCCCCCCACCGATCAGATACGCAGTATTTT
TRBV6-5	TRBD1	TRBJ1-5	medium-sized	CASSSDRGGNQPQHF	TGTGCCAGCAGTTCCGACAGGGGGGGCAATCAGCCCCAGCATTTT
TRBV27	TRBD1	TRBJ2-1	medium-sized	CASSPGTGGDEQFF	TGTGCCAGCAGTCCCGGGACAGGGGGCGATGAGCAGTTCTTC
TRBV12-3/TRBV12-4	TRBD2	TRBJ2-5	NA	CASSPPTSGETQYF	TGTGCCAGCAGTCCCCCGACTAGCGGTGAGACCCAGTACTTC
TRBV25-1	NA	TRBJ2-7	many	CASSAAYEQYF	TGTGCCAGCAGTGCTGCCTACGAGCAGTACTTC
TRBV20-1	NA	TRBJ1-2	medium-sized	CSAKDGLAAANYGYTF	TGCAGTGCTAAAGACGGACTAGCTGCCGCTAACTATGGCTACACCTTC
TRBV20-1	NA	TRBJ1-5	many	CSASAGSQPQHF	TGCAGTGCTAGTGCAGGGTCTCAGCCCCAGCATTTT
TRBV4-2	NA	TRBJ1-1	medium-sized	CASSQDPMNTEAFF	TGTGCCAGCAGCCAAGACCCCATGAACACTGAAGCTTTCTTT
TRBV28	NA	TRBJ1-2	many	CASSLGTSYGYTF	TGTGCCAGCAGTTTGGGGACGAGCTATGGCTACACCTTC
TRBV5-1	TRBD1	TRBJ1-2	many	CASSPEGQGFGDYTF	TGCGCCAGCAGCCCGGAGGGACAGGGGTTCGGAGACTACACCTTC
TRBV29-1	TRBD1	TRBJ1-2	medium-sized	CSVAEYGTDYGYTF	TGCAGCGTTGCAGAATACGGGACAGACTATGGCTACACCTTC
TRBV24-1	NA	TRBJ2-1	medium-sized	CATSASGQARNEQFF	TGTGCCACCAGTGCCTCGGGACAAGCTCGCAATGAGCAGTTCTTC
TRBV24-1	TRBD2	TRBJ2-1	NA	CATGGRTISSYNEQFF	TGTGCCACCGGCGGGAGGACCATAAGCTCCTACAATGAGCAGTTCTTC
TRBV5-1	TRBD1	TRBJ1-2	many	CASSLRQGLNYGYTF	TGCGCCAGCAGCCTCAGACAGGGCTTGAACTATGGCTACACCTTC
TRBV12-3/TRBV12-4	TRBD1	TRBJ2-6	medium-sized	CASSPLPGQSSGANVLTF	TGTGCCAGCAGCCCTCTCCCGGGACAGAGCTCTGGGGCCAACGTCCTGACTTTC
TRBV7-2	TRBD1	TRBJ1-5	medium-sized	CASSAGGAQPQHF	TGTGCCAGCAGCGCAGGGGGCGCTCAGCCCCAGCATTTT
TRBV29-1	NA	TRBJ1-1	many	CSVVPGATEAFF	TGCAGCGTTGTGCCGGGGGCCACTGAAGCTTTCTTT
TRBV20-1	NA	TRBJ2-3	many	CSADTAGSNTDTQYF	TGCAGTGCCGACACTGCCGGGTCGAACACAGATACGCAGTATTTT
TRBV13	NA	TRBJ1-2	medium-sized	CASSRRLLAYGYTF	TGTGCCAGCAGCCGGCGACTCTTAGCCTATGGCTACACCTTC
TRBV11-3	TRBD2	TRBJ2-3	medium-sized	CASSLRTSGGGTQYF	TGTGCCAGCAGCTTACGGACTAGCGGAGGTGGAACGCAGTATTTT
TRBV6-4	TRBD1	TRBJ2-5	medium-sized	CATWDREEETQYF	TGTGCCACCTGGGACAGGGAGGAAGAGACCCAGTACTTC
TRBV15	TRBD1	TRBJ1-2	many	CATSSEGQGARGYTF	TGTGCCACCAGCAGTGAGGGACAGGGGGCGAGGGGCTACACCTTC
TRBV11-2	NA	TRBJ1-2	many	CASSHPTDNYGYTF	TGTGCCAGCAGCCACCCGACGGATAACTATGGCTACACCTTC
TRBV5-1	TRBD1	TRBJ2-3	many	CASSSAQKRSTGGTQYF	TGCGCCAGCAGCTCGGCTCAAAAGCGATCGACAGGGGGTACGCAGTATTTT
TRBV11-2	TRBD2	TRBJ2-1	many	CASSFISGKNEQFF	TGTGCCAGCAGCTTTATAAGCGGGAAGAATGAGCAGTTCTTC
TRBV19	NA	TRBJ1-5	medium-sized	CASSPQTVADQPQHF	TGTGCCAGTAGTCCTCAGACAGTGGCGGATCAGCCCCAGCATTTT
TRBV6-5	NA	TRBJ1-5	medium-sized	CASSLRDSNQPQHF	TGTGCCAGCTCACTGCGGGATAGCAATCAGCCCCAGCATTTT
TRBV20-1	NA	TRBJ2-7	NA	CSANSKIRYEQYF	TGCAGTGCTAATTCCAAGATCCGTTACGAGCAGTACTTC
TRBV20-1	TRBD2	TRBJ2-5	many	CSGTSGRRETQYF	TGCAGTGGAACCAGCGGGAGACGAGAGACCCAGTACTTC
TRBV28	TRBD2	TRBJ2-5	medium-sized	CASKLLARETQYF	TGTGCCAGCAAGTTACTAGCGAGGGAGACCCAGTACTTC
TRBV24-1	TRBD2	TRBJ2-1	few	CATSNRPGRDEQFF	TGTGCCACCAGTAACCGACCAGGGAGGGATGAGCAGTTCTTC
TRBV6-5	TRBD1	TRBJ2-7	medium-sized	CASSYLGHRGHEQYF	TGTGCCAGCAGTTACTTGGGTCACAGGGGACACGAGCAGTACTTC
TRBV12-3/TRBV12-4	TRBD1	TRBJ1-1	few	CASSANRGRRAFF	TGTGCCAGCAGTGCCAACAGGGGGCGAAGGGCTTTCTTT
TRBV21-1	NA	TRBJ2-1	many	CASSNKPLAGGQSEQFF	TGTGCCAGCAGCAACAAGCCTCTAGCGGGAGGGCAAAGTGAGCAGTTCTTC
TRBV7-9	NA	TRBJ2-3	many	CASSFGTEVPDTQYF	TGTGCCAGCAGCTTCGGGACGGAGGTCCCAGATACGCAGTATTTT